This T cell receptor beta chain is drawn from a study of shared clonotypes between healthy human individuals. Study-level information: Each donor's CD8 memory used one plate, CD8 naive two, each CD4 subset three.

The CDR3 spans 14 residues. J gave up 7 bases and V 8 bases, and 9 bases lay outside the gene matches. Germline CDR1 MGHDK, CDR2 SYGVNS. CD45RO-negative, CCR7-selected cells formed the naive CD8 fraction, which excluded terminally differentiated effector memory CD45RA+ cells. Profiled with immunoSEQ multiplex PCR; TCRdb holds only in-frame clones, not every one. The sample holds around 600,000 clones, roughly 98% seen once. Regarding this clone: As yet, its antigen is unknown.

Whole-study results and caveats: Sorted-subset sequencing was shown by rarefaction to be incomplete despite large depth.

What was sequenced was naive CD8+ T cells sorted from blood. The source of this sequence is a man aged 25-40 years in good health. The chain is built from TRBV25-1 and TRBJ2-7; 12 positions match TRBD1. The DNA for the CDR3 is TGTGCCAGCGGGGGACAGGGGGCTCGGGGAGAGCAGTACTTC. This codes for CASGGQGARGEQYF.